The source of this TCR beta chain is a study of beta chain features in type 1 diabetes (dated by TCRdb to 2017 to 2018). Looking at the study overall: Mean age, gender distribution, total cell number and subset yield did not differ between patients and healthy donors. Across all samples, around 100 million sorted cells were examined, and cell number per subset correlated strongly with RNA yield. The study compared the TCRB repertoires of sorted circulating CD4+ T cell subsets in recently diagnosed type 1 diabetes patients with those in matched healthy donors. Regulatory and stem cell-like memory subsets were obtained from only 8 patients and about eight healthy donors, while naive and central memory subsets were obtained from all 30 or so donors. On the study overall, not on this receptor specifically: Fewer insertions and more nucleotide deletions at VDJ recombination sites were observed in patients with type 1 diabetes, implying thymic rearrangement abnormalities. Shorter templates might be favored by PCR, yet because patient and control samples were amplified and corrected together, any such skew would affect both groups equally. Naive, central memory and regulatory TCRB repertoires appeared more similar among patients than among healthy donors. In all four CD4+ subsets, TCRB CDR3 length was moderately but significantly shorter in type 1 diabetes patients. Only small numbers of individuals were included in the HLA sub-analyses, which left unresolved whether HLA type had any influence on TCRB rearrangement. Sequencing cDNA rather than genomic DNA could over-represent highly expressing activated cells, although activation and CD3 levels did not differ between groups.

The High Capacity cDNA Reverse Transcription Kit was used to reverse transcribe all of the isolated RNA, meaning that expressed TCRB transcripts were what got sequenced. Deep immunoSEQ sequencing was performed on naive, central memory and regulatory T cell samples, with an average of roughly 3.5 million total reads per sample. Sorted cells were lysed in RLT buffer, and RNA was extracted using DNase-treated RNeasy Micro or Mini kits according to cell number. To prevent cross-contamination, every cell subset was processed on its own, while patient and healthy donor samples were processed together. Using the immunoSEQ multiplex PCR, TCRB sequences were amplified from cDNA into 87-bp fragments spanning the CDR3 region. Amplicons were sequenced on the Illumina HiSeq platform. In the source study's methods: Synthetic template baselines were used to correct PCR bias computationally, reads within Hamming distance 2 were collapsed together, and singletons that could not be merged were discarded. Reads were aligned against IMGT to assign V, D and J genes, CDR3 length and insertions or deletions at six rearrangement sites. Within each subset, clonotype counts were normalized to the number of sorted cells before true diversity and Gini coefficients were calculated with the tcR R package. Repertoire sharing was quantified using the overlap coefficient calculated on TCRB nucleotide sequences. TCRdb holds this immuneACCESS table with in-frame rearrangements only. Some clones are missing; in checked studies, unresolved V genes explain under half, and the rest has no known cause. V and J calls and clone size are those listed in that table; D and trimming were worked out from the DNA. The table for this sample lists fewer than 110,000 clones; roughly 28% of them were counted only once. The ten largest clones add up to approximately 0.5% of the sample.

As to this clone: The antigen it binds to is not known. The record has no base qualities; no much larger clone is one base away.

A single peripheral blood draw of around 120 mL on average was collected from each donor into heparinised tubes. A BD FACSAria II and a panel including CD45RO, CCR7, CD25, CD127, CD95 and CD27 were used to sort naive, central memory, regulatory and stem cell-like memory CD4+ T cells. Purity was above 95% for every sorted population. PBMCs were isolated immediately by Lymphoprep density gradient centrifugation and stained directly without culture. So that batch effects would be minimized, each experiment stained and sorted samples in pairs, pairing one healthy donor with one patient. V has 6 bases trimmed and J has 1 base trimmed; junction bases matching no gene number 4. CDR3 length: 14 amino acids, cysteine to phenylalanine. Only CDR3 DNA remains: 42 bases, in frame from the first base. The germline V gene yields SGHTA for CDR1 and FQGNSA for CDR2.

The sample consisted of central memory CD4+ T cells from blood. The chain links TRBV7-2 with TRBJ2-3; 7 of the junction bases match TRBD2. The origin of this receptor is a woman aged 18-29 years with type 1 diabetes. The CDR3 is CASSGLVGTDTQYF. Here is the DNA: TGTGCCAGCAGTGGACTAGTTGGCACAGATACGCAGTATTTT.